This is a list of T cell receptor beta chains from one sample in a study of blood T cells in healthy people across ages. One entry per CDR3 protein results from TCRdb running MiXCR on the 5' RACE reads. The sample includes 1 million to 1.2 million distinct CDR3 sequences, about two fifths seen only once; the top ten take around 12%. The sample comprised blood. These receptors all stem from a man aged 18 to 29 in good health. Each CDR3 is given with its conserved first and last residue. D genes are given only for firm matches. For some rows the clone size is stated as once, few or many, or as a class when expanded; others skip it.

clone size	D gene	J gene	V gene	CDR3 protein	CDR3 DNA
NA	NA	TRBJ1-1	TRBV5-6	CASQVVGTEAFF	TGTGCCAGCCAGGTGGTAGGGACTGAAGCTTTCTTT
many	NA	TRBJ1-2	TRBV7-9	CASIGIYGYTF	TGTGCCAGCATAGGAATCTATGGCTACACCTTC
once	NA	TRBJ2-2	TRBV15	CATSSLQGSPSTGELFF	TGTGCCACCAGCAGTCTACAGGGTAGTCCTAGCACCGGGGAGCTGTTTTTT
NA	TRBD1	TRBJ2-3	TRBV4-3	CASSPGTAYTDTQYF	TGCGCCAGCAGCCCTGGGACAGCCTACACAGATACGCAGTATTTT
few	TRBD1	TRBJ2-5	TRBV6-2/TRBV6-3	CASSLRDRSWTQYF	TGTGCCAGCAGTCTCCGGGACAGGTCCTGGACCCAGTACTTC
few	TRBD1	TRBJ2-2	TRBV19	CASSMGQGNTGELFF	TGTGCCAGTAGTATGGGACAGGGGAACACCGGGGAGCTGTTTTTT
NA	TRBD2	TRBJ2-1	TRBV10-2	CASSEGLAILGEQFF	TGCGCCAGCAGTGAGGGACTAGCGATTCTCGGTGAGCAGTTCTTC
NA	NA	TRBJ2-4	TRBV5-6	CASSQGSKNIQYF	TGTGCCAGCAGCCAGGGGTCCAAAAACATTCAGTACTTC
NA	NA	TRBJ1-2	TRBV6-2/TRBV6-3	CASSDSKVYGYTF	TGTGCCAGCAGTGACTCGAAGGTCTATGGCTACACCTTC
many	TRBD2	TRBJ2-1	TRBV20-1	CSARELAGGNEQFF	TGCAGTGCTAGAGAGCTAGCGGGGGGGAATGAGCAGTTCTTC